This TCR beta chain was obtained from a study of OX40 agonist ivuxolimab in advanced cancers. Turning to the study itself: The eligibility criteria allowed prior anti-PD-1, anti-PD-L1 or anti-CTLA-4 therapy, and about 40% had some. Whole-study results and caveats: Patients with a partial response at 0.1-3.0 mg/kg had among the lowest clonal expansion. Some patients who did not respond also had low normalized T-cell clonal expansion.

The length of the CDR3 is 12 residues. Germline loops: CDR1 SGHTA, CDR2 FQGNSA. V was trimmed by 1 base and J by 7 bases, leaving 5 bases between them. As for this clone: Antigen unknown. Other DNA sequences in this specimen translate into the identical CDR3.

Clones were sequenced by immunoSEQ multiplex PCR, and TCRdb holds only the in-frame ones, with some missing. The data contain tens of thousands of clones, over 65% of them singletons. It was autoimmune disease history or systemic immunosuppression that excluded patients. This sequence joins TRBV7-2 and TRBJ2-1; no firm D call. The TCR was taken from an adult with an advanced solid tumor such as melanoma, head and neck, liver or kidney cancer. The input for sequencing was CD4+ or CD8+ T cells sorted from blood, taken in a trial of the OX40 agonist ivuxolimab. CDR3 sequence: CASSLVGNEQFF. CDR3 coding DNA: TGTGCCAGCAGCTTAGTCGGTAATGAGCAGTTCTTC. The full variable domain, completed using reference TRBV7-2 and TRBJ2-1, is GAGVSQSPSNKVTEKGKDVELRCDPISGHTALYWYRQSLGQGLEFLIYFQGNSAPDKSGLPSDRFSAERTGGSVSTLTIQRTQQEDSAVYLCASSLVGNEQFFGPGTRLTVL.